The 29 T cell receptor beta chains below were found in one sample sequenced in a study of regulatory T cells in long-lasting Graves disease. Indicated time point: newly diagnosed GD, antithyroid drugs for less than 3 months. Following extraction of RNA from PBMCs, that RNA was used to make the TCR library. Building the TCR beta libraries relied on iRepertoire HTBI primers, and CDR3 regions underwent Arm-PCR. TCRdb independently ran MiXCR on the multiplex PCR reads; one entry per CDR3 protein. The sample records about 560,000 distinct CDR3 sequences, approximately 16% being singletons. The same specimen was also included in a second study, on T cells in Graves' hyperthyroidism and ophthalmopathy.

Sequenced material: peripheral blood mononuclear cells (PBMCs), taken at new diagnosis, from a patient treated with antithyroid drugs. Receptor source: a man aged 18 to 30 with Graves disease.

The chain joins TRBV5-1 to TRBJ2-3; D tentatively reads TRBD1 or TRBD2 (5 bases each). Germline lookup yields CDR1 SGHRS and CDR2 YFSETQ. V was clipped by 1 base and J by 1 base, with 19 bases between them. The CDR3 contains 18 residues. The CDR3 loop reads CASSLIGALLGGTDTQYF. The CDR3, as DNA: TGCGCCAGCAGCTTGATAGGCGCTCTCCTGGGGGGCACAGATACGCAGTATTTT. The full variable domain, in which reference TRBV5-1 and TRBJ2-3 provide the parts outside the CDR3, is KAGVTQTPRYLIKTRGQQVTLSCSPISGHRSVSWYQQTPGQGLQFLFEYFSETQRNKGNFPGRFSGRQFSNSRSEMNVSTLELGDSALYLCASSLIGALLGGTDTQYFGPGTRLTVL.

This clonotype was found once. This chain uses TRBV9 with TRBJ1-3, with D possibly matching TRBD1 (6 bases). Germline CDR1 reads SGDLS; CDR2 reads YYNGEE. Trimming took 0 bases from V and 3 from J, leaving 13 bases between them. The CDR3 length is 16 residues. The CDR3: CASSVDSARGGNTIYF. The CDR3 coding sequence is TGTGCCAGCAGCGTAGACTCGGCCAGGGGTGGAAACACCATATATTTT.

Regarding this clonotype: A read error is possible here, since a much larger clone lies one base away. This CDR3 is CASSPAGNSYNEQYF. CDR3 nucleotide sequence: TGTGCCAGCAGCCCCGCGGGGAACTCCTACAATGAGCAGTACTTC. The V call is TRBV7-8, the J call TRBJ2-7, with D possibly being TRBD2 (6 bases). V lost 5 bases, J lost 7 bases, and 21 bases lay in between. CDR1 is SGHVS and CDR2 is FQNEAQ in the germline V gene. The CDR3 sequence is 15 residues long.

This clonotype was observed a single time. J is TRBJ2-7 and V is TRBV3-1; 9 nucleotides agree with TRBD2. This CDR3 has 15 residues. The trim removed 4 bases at V and 0 bases at J, leaving 4 bases unmatched. The germline V gene has CDR1 LGHDT and CDR2 YNNKEL (reference sequence). The CDR3 here is CASSLRLAASYEQYF. CDR3 sequence (DNA): TGTGCCAGCAGCCTCCGACTAGCGGCCTCCTACGAGCAGTACTTC.

This chain uses TRBV19 with TRBJ2-2, with 12 bases that match TRBD2. Germline assignment: CDR1 LNHDA and CDR2 SQIVND (reference sequence). There are 18 residues in the CDR3. V was clipped by 3 bases and J by 8 bases; unmatched bases: 13. The CDR3 loop is CASSIFGLAGGPSGELFF. The CDR3 DNA follows: TGTGCCAGTAGTATTTTCGGTCTAGCGGGAGGGCCTAGTGGGGAGCTGTTTTTT.

This clonotype turned up a few times. V and J are TRBV5-1 and TRBJ2-7; D unresolved. The CDR3 runs to 13 residues. V was clipped by 4 bases and J by 3 bases, with 11 bases between them. Germline V gives CDR1 SGHRS, CDR2 YFSETQ. The CDR3 region is CASSIRTNYEQYF. CDR3 nucleotides: TGCGCCAGCAGCATACGGACCAACTACGAGCAGTACTTC.

This chain connects TRBV20-1 to TRBJ2-1; the D gene is possibly TRBD2 (6 bases). Germline CDR1 and CDR2: DFQATT and SNEGSKA (reference sequence). Trimming stripped 6 bases from V and 7 bases from J, with 19 bases between. The CDR3 is 14 residues long. The CDR3 coding sequence is TGCAGTGCAAACGTCTGGGGGGTGGGGAATGAGCAGTTCTTC. It yields the protein CSANVWGVGNEQFF.

About this clonotype itself: This may arise from a read error, as a much more abundant clone is one base away. A read error is likely, as this CDR3 ends without the conserved phenylalanine or tryptophan. The J gene is TRBJ2-5, the V gene TRBV28; D possibly uses TRBD1 or TRBD2 (5 bases each). The CDR3 is 14 residues long. CDR1 and CDR2 (germline): MDHEN, SYDVKM. Trimming took off 5 bases at V and 5 bases at J, with 15 bases between the two ends. DNA of the CDR3: TGTGCCAGCAGTCCCCTCGGGACGACGGAGACCCAGTACTCC. Translating it yields CASSPLGTTETQYS.

CDR3: CASSARQDLNTEAFF. The CDR3 coding sequence is TGTGCCAGCAGCGCCCGACAGGACCTGAACACTGAAGCTTTCTTT. The rearrangement uses TRBV7-2 and TRBJ1-1; D is perhaps TRBD1 (6 bases). Germline assignment: CDR1 SGHTA and CDR2 FQGNSA. CDR3 length: 15 residues. Between the trimmed V and J ends, which lost 5 bases and 0 bases, there was a span of 13 bases.

This clonotype turned up a few times. The J gene is TRBJ1-5, the V gene TRBV5-5, with 7 bases fitting TRBD1. CDR3 size: 16 residues. Germline V CDR1 and CDR2: SGHKS, YYEKEE (reference sequence). After removal of 4 bases from V and 6 bases from J, the junction contained 13 bases not matched to a gene. The CDR3 nucleotides read TGTGCCAGCAGCCTGACCGACAGGGTTAGGGCTCAGCCCCAGCATTTT. This encodes CASSLTDRVRAQPQHF.

The chain couples TRBV7-9 to TRBJ2-7, with 10 nucleotides matching TRBD1. Germline values: CDR1 SEHNR, CDR2 FQNEAQ (reference sequence). The CDR3 is made up of 16 amino acids. The V and J ends lost 4 bases and 3 bases, in that order; junction bases with no gene match: 9. The CDR3 here is CASSSHPRTGGYEQYF. CDR3 nucleotide sequence: TGTGCCAGCAGCTCCCACCCCCGGACAGGGGGCTACGAGCAGTACTTC. Looking up the rest from reference TRBV7-9 and TRBJ2-7 gives the full variable domain: DTGVSQNPRHKITKRGQNVTFRCDPISEHNRLYWYRQTLGQGPEFLTYFQNEAQLEKSRLLSDRFSAERPKGSFSTLEIQRTEQGDSAMYLCASSSHPRTGGYEQYFGPGTRLTVT.

The V gene is TRBV25-1, the J gene TRBJ1-5; no clear D gene. Germline CDR1 and CDR2: MGHDK and SYGVNS. This CDR3 spans 12 amino acids. Trimming left V 9 bases short and J 2 bases short, with 8 bases between. Here the CDR3 reads CASRLGNQPQHF. CDR3 sequence (DNA): TGTGCCAGTCGATTGGGCAATCAGCCCCAGCATTTT.

As for this clonotype: A much bigger clone sits one base away, suggesting this may be a read error. The genes are TRBV7-9 and TRBJ1-4, with D possibly TRBD1 on 5 matching bases. CDR1 and CDR2 from the germline V gene are SEHNR and FQNEAQ (reference sequence). The CDR3 extends over 14 amino acids. This CDR3 reads CVSTELGAEEKLFF. The CDR3 bases are TGTGTCAGCACCGAGTTAGGGGCAGAGGAAAAACTGTTTTTT.

This clonotype was counted only a few times. The gene calls are TRBV5-4 and TRBJ2-1; D is unclear. V lost 9 bases and J lost 7, with 26 bases in between. The CDR3 loop spans 16 amino acids. Germline loops: CDR1 SGHNT, CDR2 YYREEE (reference sequence). CDR3 nucleotides: TGTGCCACCCTCTCTTCGGAGAGGAGAGGTTATAATGAGCAGTTCTTC. It translates to CATLSSERRGYNEQFF.

This clonotype was counted a single time. A read error may be the cause here, since a much bigger clone is one base away. The chain joins TRBV3-1 to TRBJ1-4; possibly TRBD1 for D (6 bases). Germline-derived CDR1 and CDR2 are LGHDT and YNNKEL (reference sequence). There are 13 residues in the CDR3. CDR3 region: CASSHRTAEKLSF. CDR3 DNA: TGTGCCAGCAGCCATAGGACAGCCGAAAAACTGTCTTTT.

This sequence joins TRBV6-2 or TRBV6-3 and TRBJ2-1; D uncertain. V was shortened by 5 bases and J by 3 bases, with 17 bases between the two germline ends. Germline V lookup: CDR1 MNHEY, CDR2 SVGEGT. The length of the CDR3 is 16 residues. The CDR3 is CASSVGTSTYYNEQFF. The CDR3 bases are TGTGCCAGCAGTGTCGGCACGTCCACATACTACAATGAGCAGTTCTTC.

This clonotype showed up many times. The V gene is TRBV28, the J gene TRBJ2-3; tentative D call: TRBD2 (6 bases). Between the trimmed V and J ends, which lost 5 bases and 2 bases, there was a span of 14 bases. The CDR3 loop spans 15 amino acids. Germline assignment: CDR1 MDHEN and CDR2 SYDVKM. CDR3 protein: CASSPLAEDTDTQYF. In DNA, the CDR3 is TGTGCCAGCAGTCCCTTAGCGGAAGACACAGATACGCAGTATTTT.

About this clonotype itself: A junction boundary mismatches the germline segment, possibly from a read error. The chain couples TRBV7-7 to TRBJ2-7; no clear D. Germline values: CDR1 SSHAT, CDR2 FNYEAQ (reference sequence). This CDR3 has 13 residues. The DNA for the CDR3 is TGTGCTAGCAGCATATCTAACTCCTACGAGCAGTACTTC. Translating gives CASSISNSYEQYF. Filled out from reference TRBV7-7 and TRBJ2-7, the complete variable domain reads GAGVSQSPRYKVTKRGQDVTLRCDPISSHATLYWYQQALGQGPEFLTYFNYEAQPDKSGLPSDRFSAERPEGSISTLTIQRTEQRDSAMYRCASSISNSYEQYFGPGTRLTVT.

This clonotype came up a few times. V is TRBV5-5 and J is TRBJ2-3; D remains ambiguous. V was cut by 6 bases and J by 0 bases, with 11 bases left in between. The germline gives CDR1 SGHKS, CDR2 YYEKEE (reference sequence). The CDR3 extends over 14 amino acids. CDR3 DNA: TGTGCCAGCAAAACGACCCGTAGCACAGATACGCAGTATTTT. Its translation is CASKTTRSTDTQYF.

This clonotype was seen many times. The chain employs TRBV5-1 and TRBJ2-3; 7 positions match TRBD2. The J segment lost 1 base and the V segment lost 6 bases, leaving 11 bases of the junction unmatched. Germline CDR1 reads SGHRS; CDR2 reads YFSETQ. The CDR3 has 16 amino acids. The CDR3 nucleotides read TGCGCCAGCAAAATCTGGGAGGGCCTTGGCACAGATACGCAGTATTTT. Its protein is CASKIWEGLGTDTQYF.

This clonotype was seen a few times. The chain has TRBV30 and TRBJ2-3; TRBD2 might be the D (5 bases). This CDR3 spans 15 amino acids. Germline CDR1 is GTSNPN and CDR2 is SVGIG (reference sequence). Deletions cut 5 bases from V and 2 bases from J, with 17 bases between. CDR3 bases: TGTGCCTGGGAGAATTTCGGGGAGCCCACAGATACGCAGTATTTT. It encodes CAWENFGEPTDTQYF.

This clonotype was counted many times. The V call is TRBV28, the J call TRBJ2-7; TRBD2 matches 12 bases. The CDR3 consists of 15 residues. CDR1 and CDR2 (germline): MDHEN, SYDVKM. V lost 3 bases to trimming and J lost 6 bases; unmatched junction nucleotides: 6. In DNA, the CDR3 is TGTGCCAGCAGTTTGGCTAGCGGGAGGGCAGGCGAGCAGTACTTC. This encodes CASSLASGRAGEQYF.

The chain joins TRBV30 to TRBJ2-7, with D perhaps matching TRBD2 (5 bases). CDR3 length: 15 amino acids. CDR1 and CDR2 (germline): GTSNPN, SVGIG (reference sequence). Deletions cut 3 bases from V and 7 bases from J, with 22 bases between. CDR3 nucleotides: TGTGCCTGGAGGCCGGGGAGCCTCCCGTCTTGGGAGCAGTACTTC. It translates to CAWRPGSLPSWEQYF.

The chain carries TRBV6-1 and TRBJ1-1; perhaps TRBD1 as D (5 bases). This CDR3 spans 14 amino acids. In germline, CDR1 is MNHNS, CDR2 SASEGT. Trimming removed 3 bases at V and 1 base at J, with 9 bases between. DNA of the CDR3: TGTGCCAGCAGTGATAATCAGGGGAACACTGAAGCTTTCTTT. It is translated as CASSDNQGNTEAFF.

The sample holds many counts of this clonotype. In nucleotides, the CDR3 is TGCGCCAGCAGCTTGGGAGGCGGTACTAATGAAAAACTGTTTTTT. This encodes CASSLGGGTNEKLFF. The V and J genes are TRBV5-1 and TRBJ1-4; D not certain. Germline CDR1 and CDR2: SGHRS and YFSETQ. Deletions cut 0 bases from V and 2 bases from J, with 8 bases between. The CDR3 runs to 15 residues.

This chain connects TRBV30 to TRBJ2-5; 8 bases are a match to TRBD1. Germline-derived CDR1 and CDR2 are GTSNPN and SVGIG (reference sequence). Germline trimming cut 4 bases from V and 4 bases from J; bases unmatched to any gene: 11. This CDR3 spans 15 amino acids. The CDR3 nucleotides are TGTGCCTGGACCAACGGACAGGGTGGGCCAGAGACCCAGTACTTC. It is translated as CAWTNGQGGPETQYF.

Turning to this clonotype: A much larger clone sits a single nucleotide away, making a read error possible. V gene TRBV28 combines with J gene TRBJ1-6, with 8 bases identical to TRBD1. Germline lookup yields CDR1 MDHEN and CDR2 SYDVKM. There are 15 residues in the CDR3. The CDR3 loop reads CASNLLTGVNSPPHF. CDR3 DNA: TGTGCCAGCAACCTACTGACAGGGGTAAATTCACCCCCCCACTTT.

This clonotype has at least ten counts. The chain couples TRBV10-3 to TRBJ2-1; D possibly corresponds to TRBD2 (6 bases). With 4 bases removed from V and 6 bases from J, the gap between germline ends came to 10 bases. The length of the CDR3 is 13 residues. Germline V lookup: CDR1 ENHRY, CDR2 SYGVKD. CDR3 residues: CAISAETSNEQFF. The CDR3 DNA is TGTGCCATCAGTGCCGAGACTAGCAATGAGCAGTTCTTC.

The sample holds a few counts of this clonotype. This chain joins TRBV7-9 and TRBJ2-1, with a tentative D call TRBD1 (5 bases). The CDR3 extends over 11 amino acids. Germline V gene lookup returns CDR1 SEHNR and CDR2 FQNEAQ (reference sequence). Trimming pared 6 bases from V and 9 bases from J, leaving 9 bases between. CDR3 sequence reads: CASRLGAEQFF. CDR3 nucleotides: TGTGCCAGCAGGCTAGGGGCTGAGCAGTTCTTC.